Sequencing of this T cell receptor (beta chain) was carried out in a study of early T cells in non-severe SARS-CoV-2 infection. Across the whole study: Bulk RNA isolated from unsorted whole blood underwent sequencing; chains were not paired.

CDR1 is DFQATT and CDR2 is SNEGSKA in the germline V gene (reference sequence). The CDR3 is made up of 11 amino acids. Individual cDNA molecules received unique molecular identifiers during library preparation. TCRdb reanalysed the 5' RACE reads using MiXCR and keeps one entry per CDR3 protein. There are roughly 80,000 distinct CDR3 sequences in the sample; 11% to 15% occur only once, and 3% to 3.5% lies in the top ten. Study-level points and caveats: Matching results from VDJdb favored anti-spike CD8 responses, leaving private and CD4 specificities undetected.

The table lists this clonotype with many counts. Its antigen is as yet unknown. The sequenced sample consisted of whole blood. This sequence originates from an adult who was a healthcare worker with PCR-confirmed SARS-CoV-2 infection or an uninfected control (not recorded which). The gene calls are TRBV20-1 and TRBJ1-1; no reliable D call. The CDR3 spells CSGWRITEAFF. DNA of the CDR3: TGCAGCGGTTGGCGGATCACTGAAGCTTTCTTT.